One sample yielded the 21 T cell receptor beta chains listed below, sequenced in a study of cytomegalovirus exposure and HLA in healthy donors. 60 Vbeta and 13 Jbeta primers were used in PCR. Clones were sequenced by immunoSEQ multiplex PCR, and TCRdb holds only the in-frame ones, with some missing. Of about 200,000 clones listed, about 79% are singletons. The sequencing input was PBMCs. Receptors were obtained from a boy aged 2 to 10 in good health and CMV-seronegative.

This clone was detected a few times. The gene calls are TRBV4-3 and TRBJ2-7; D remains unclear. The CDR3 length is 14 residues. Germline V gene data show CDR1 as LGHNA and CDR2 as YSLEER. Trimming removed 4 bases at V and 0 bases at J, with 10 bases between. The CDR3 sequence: CASSPHSFSYEQYF. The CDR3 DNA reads TGCGCCAGCAGCCCCCATAGCTTCTCCTACGAGCAGTACTTC.

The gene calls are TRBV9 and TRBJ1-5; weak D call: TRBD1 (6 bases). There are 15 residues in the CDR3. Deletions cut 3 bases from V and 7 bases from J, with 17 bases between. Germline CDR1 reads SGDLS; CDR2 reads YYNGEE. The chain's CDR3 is CASSASQGMGQPQHF. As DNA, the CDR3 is TGTGCCAGCAGCGCGTCACAGGGTATGGGACAGCCCCAGCATTTT.

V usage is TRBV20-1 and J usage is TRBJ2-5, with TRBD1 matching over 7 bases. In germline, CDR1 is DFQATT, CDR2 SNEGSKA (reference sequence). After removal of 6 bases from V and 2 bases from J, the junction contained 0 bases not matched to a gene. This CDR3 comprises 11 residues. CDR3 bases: TGCAGTGCGGACAGGCAAGAGACCCAGTACTTC. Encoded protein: CSADRQETQYF.

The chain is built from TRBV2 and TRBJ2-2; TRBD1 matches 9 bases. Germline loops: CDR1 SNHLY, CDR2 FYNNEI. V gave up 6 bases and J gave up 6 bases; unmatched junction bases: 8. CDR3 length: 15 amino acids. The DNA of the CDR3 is TGTGCCAGCAGGGGGGACAGGGTAGGGCCCGGGGAGCTGTTTTTT. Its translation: CASRGDRVGPGELFF.

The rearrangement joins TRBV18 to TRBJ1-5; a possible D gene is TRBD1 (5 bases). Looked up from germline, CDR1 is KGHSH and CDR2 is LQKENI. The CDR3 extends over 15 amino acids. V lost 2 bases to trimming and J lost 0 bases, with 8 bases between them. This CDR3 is CASSPRRGSNQPQHF. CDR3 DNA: TGTGCCAGCTCACCAAGGAGGGGTAGCAATCAGCCCCAGCATTTT.

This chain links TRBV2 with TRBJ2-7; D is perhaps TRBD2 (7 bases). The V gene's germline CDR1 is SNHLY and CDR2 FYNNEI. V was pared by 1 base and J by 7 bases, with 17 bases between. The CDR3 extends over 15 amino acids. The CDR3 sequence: CASSEEVAGALEQYF. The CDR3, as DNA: TGTGCCAGCAGTGAAGAGGTGGCGGGGGCGCTTGAGCAGTACTTC.

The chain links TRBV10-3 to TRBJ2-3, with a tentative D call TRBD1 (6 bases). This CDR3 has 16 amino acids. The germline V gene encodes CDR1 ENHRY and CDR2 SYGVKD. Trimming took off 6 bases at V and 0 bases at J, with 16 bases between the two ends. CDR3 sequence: CAISRDKRTSTDTQYF. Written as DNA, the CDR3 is TGTGCCATCAGCCGGGACAAACGGACTAGCACAGATACGCAGTATTTT.

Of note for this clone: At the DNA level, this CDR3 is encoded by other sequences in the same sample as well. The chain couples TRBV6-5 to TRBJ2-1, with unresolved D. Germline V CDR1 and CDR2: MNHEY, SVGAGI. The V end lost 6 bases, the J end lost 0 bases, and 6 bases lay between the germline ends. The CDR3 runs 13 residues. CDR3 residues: CASSLDSYNEQFF. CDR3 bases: TGTGCCAGCAGCCTAGACTCCTACAATGAGCAGTTCTTC.

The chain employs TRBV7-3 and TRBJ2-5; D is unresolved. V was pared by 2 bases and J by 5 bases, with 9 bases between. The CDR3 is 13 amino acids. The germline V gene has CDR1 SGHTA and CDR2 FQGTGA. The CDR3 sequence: CASSLARSETQYF. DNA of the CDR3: TGTGCCAGCAGCTTAGCGAGGTCGGAGACCCAGTACTTC.

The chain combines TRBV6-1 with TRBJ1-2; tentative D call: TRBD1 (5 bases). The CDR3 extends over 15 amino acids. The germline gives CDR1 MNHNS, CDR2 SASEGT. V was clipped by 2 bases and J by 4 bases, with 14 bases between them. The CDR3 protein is CASSESGQGSYGYTF. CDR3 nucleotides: TGTGCCAGCAGTGAATCGGGCCAGGGCAGCTATGGCTACACCTTC.

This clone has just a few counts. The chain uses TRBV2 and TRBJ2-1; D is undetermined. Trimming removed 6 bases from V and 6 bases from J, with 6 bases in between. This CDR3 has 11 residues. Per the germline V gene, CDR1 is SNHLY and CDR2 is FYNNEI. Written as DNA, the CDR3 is TGTGCCAGCAGGGCTAGCAATGAGCAGTTCTTC. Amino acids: CASRASNEQFF.

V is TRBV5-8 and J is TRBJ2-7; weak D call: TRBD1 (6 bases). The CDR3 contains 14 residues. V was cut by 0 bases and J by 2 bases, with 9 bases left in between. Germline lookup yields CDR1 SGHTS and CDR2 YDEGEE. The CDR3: CASSLAGVAYEQYF. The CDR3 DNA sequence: TGTGCCAGCAGCTTGGCAGGGGTAGCCTACGAGCAGTACTTC. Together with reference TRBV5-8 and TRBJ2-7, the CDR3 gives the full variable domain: EAGVTQSPTHLIKTRGQQATLRCSPISGHTSVYWYQQALGLGLQFLLWYDEGEERNRGNFPPRFSGRQFPNYSSELNVNALELEDSALYLCASSLAGVAYEQYFGPGTRLTVT.

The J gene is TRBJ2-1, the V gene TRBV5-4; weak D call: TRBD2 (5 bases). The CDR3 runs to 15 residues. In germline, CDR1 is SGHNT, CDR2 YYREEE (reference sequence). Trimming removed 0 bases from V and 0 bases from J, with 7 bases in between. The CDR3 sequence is CASSLGRASYNEQFF. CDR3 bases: TGTGCCAGCAGCTTGGGGCGGGCCTCCTACAATGAGCAGTTCTTC.

The DNA of the CDR3 is TGCAGCGTTGAGCCCCTTAGTCGTGGTGAAGCTTTCTTT. Its translation is CSVEPLSRGEAFF. The genes are TRBV29-1 and TRBJ1-1, with D unresolved. Trimming removed 3 bases from V and 7 bases from J, with 15 bases in between. Germline lookup yields CDR1 SQVTM and CDR2 ANQGSEA. This CDR3 spans 13 amino acids.

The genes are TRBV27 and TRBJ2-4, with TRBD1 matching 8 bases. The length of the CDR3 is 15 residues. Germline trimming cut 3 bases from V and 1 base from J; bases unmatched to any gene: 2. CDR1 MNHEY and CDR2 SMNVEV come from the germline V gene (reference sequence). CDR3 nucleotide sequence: TGTGCCAGCAGTTTCACAGGGGGGGCCAAAAACATTCAGTACTTC. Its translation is CASSFTGGAKNIQYF.

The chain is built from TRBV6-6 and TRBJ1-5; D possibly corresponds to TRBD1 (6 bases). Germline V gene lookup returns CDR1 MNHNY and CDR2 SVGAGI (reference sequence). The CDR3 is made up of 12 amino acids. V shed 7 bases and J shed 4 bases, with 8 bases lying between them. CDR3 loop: CASTQGNQPQHF. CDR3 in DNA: TGTGCCAGCACCCAGGGGAATCAGCCCCAGCATTTT.

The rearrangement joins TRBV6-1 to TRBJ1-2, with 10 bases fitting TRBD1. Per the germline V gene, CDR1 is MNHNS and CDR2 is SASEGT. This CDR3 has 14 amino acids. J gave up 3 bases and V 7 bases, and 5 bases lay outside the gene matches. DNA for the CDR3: TGTGCCAGCACCCTGACAGGGGGCGACTATGGCTACACCTTC. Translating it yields CASTLTGGDYGYTF.

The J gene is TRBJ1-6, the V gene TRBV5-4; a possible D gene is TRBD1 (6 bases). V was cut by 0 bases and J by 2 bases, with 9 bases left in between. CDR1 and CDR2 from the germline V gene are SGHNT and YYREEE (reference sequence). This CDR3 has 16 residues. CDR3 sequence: CASSLGAGAYNSPLHF. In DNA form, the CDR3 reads TGTGCCAGCAGCTTGGGGGCAGGGGCCTATAATTCACCCCTCCACTTT. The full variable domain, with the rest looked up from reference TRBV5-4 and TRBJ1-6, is ETGVTQSPTHLIKTRGQQVTLRCSSQSGHNTVSWYQQALGQGPQFIFQYYREEENGRGNFPPRFSGLQFPNYSSELNVNALELDDSALYLCASSLGAGAYNSPLHFGNGTRLTVT.

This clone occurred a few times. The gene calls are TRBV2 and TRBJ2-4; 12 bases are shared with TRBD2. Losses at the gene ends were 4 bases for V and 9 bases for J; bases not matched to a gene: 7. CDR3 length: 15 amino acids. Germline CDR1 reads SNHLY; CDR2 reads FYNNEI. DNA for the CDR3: TGTGCCAGCAGTGGGACTAGCGGGGTGGGGGGCATTCAGTACTTC. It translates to CASSGTSGVGGIQYF.

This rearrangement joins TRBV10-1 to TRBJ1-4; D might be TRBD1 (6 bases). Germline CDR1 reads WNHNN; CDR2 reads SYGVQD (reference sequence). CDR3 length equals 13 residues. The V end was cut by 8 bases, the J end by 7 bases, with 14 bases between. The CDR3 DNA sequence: TGCGCCAGCCCGGGACACCGGAGTGAAAAACTGTTTTTT. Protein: CASPGHRSEKLFF.

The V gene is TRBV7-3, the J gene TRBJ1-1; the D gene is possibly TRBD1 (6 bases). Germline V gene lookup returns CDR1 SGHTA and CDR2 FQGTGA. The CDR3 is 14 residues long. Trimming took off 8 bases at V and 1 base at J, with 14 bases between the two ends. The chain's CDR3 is CASAAGGQNTEAFF. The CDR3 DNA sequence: TGTGCCAGCGCCGCCGGGGGGCAGAACACTGAAGCTTTCTTT. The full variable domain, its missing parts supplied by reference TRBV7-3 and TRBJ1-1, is GAGVSQTPSNKVTEKGKYVELRCDPISGHTALYWYRQSLGQGPEFLIYFQGTGAADDSGLPNDRFFAVRPEGSVSTLKIQRTERGDSAVYLCASAAGGQNTEAFFGQGTRLTVV.